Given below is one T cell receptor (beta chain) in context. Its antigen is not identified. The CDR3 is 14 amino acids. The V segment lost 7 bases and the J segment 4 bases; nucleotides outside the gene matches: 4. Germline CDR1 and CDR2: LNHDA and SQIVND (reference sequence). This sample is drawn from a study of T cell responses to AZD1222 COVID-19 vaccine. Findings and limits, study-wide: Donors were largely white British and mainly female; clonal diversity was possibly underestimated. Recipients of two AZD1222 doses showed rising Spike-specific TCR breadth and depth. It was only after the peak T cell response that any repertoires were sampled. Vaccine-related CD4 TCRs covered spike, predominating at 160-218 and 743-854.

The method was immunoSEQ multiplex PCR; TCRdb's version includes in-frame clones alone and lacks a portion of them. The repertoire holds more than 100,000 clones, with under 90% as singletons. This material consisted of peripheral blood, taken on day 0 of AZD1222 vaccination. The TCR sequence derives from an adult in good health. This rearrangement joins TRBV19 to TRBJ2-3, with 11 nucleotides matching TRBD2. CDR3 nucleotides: TGTGCCAGTAATAGCGGGAGGGTCGCAGATACGCAGTATTTT. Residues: CASNSGRVADTQYF.